This record covers a single T cell receptor (beta chain). Its antigen is unidentified. This entry belongs to a study of shared clonotypes between healthy human individuals. This CDR3 spans 11 amino acids. Germline values: CDR1 SGHDT, CDR2 YYEEEE. Trimming took 1 base from V and 7 from J, leaving 5 bases between them. Study-wide points: For sorted subsets, rarefaction showed incomplete sequencing despite large depth. The sampled material consisted only of blood, and tissue repertoires are likely to differ.

Data came from immunoSEQ multiplex PCR; TCRdb stores just in-frame clones and leaves some out. Among around 340,000 clones listed, more than 60% were seen once. V gene TRBV5-6 combines with J gene TRBJ2-5, with unresolved D. What was sequenced was memory CD4+ T cells sorted from blood. Sample subset: CD45RA-negative fraction. The TCR sequence derives from a man aged 30 to 39 in good health. The CDR3 sequence: CASSLLGTQYF. The CDR3 DNA reads as TGTGCCAGCAGCTTGTTGGGGACCCAGTACTTC.